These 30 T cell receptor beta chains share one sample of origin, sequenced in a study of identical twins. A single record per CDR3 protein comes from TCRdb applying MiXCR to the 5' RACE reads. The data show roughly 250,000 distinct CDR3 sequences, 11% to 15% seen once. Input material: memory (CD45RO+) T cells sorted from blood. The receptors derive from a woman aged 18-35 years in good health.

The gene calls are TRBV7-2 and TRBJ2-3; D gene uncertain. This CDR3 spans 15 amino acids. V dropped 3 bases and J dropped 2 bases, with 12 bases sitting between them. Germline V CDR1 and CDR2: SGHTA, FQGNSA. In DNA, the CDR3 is TGTGCCAGCAGCTTTTCCTACATTCTCACAGATACGCAGTATTTT. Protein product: CASSFSYILTDTQYF.

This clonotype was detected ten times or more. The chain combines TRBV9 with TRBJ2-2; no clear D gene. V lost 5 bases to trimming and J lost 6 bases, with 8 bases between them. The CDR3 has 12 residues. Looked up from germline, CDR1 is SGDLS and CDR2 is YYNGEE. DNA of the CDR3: TGTGCCAGCAGGTCCCGACCCGGGGAGCTGTTTTTT. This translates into CASRSRPGELFF.

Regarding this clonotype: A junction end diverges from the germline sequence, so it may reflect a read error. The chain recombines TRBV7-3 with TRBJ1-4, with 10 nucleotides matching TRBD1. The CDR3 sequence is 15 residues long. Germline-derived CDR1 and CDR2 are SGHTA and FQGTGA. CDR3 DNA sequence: TGTGTCAGCAGCCCGACGCGGGACAGGGGCGAAAAACTGTTTTTT. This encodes CVSSPTRDRGEKLFF.

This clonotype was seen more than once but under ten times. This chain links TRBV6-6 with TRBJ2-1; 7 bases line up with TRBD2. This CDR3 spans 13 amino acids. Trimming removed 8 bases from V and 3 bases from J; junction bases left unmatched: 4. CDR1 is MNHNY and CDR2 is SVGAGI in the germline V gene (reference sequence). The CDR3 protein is CASSQRDYNEQFF. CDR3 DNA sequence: TGTGCCAGCTCACAGCGGGACTACAATGAGCAGTTCTTC.

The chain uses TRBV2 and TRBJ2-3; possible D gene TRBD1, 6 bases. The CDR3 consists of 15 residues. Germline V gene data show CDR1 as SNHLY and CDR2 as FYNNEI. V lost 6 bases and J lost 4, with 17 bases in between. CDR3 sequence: CASRARPRGPDTQYF. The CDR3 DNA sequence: TGTGCCAGCAGAGCCCGGCCCAGGGGTCCAGATACGCAGTATTTT. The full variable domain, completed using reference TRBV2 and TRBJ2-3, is EPEVTQTPSHQVTQMGQEVILRCVPISNHLYFYWYRQILGQKVEFLVSFYNNEISEKSEIFDDQFSVERPDGSNFTLKIRSTKLEDSAMYFCASRARPRGPDTQYFGPGTRLTVL.

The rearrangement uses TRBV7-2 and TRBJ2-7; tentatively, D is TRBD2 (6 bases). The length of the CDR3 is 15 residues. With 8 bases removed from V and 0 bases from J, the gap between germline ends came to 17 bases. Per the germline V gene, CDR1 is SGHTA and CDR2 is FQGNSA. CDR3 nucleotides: TGTGCCAGCCGCGGTGGGGGAGGAGGCTCCTACGAGCAGTACTTC. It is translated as CASRGGGGGSYEQYF.

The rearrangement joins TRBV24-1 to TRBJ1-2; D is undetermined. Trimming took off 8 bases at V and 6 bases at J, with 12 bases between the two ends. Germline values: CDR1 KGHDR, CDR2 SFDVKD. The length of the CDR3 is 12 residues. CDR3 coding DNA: TGTGCCACCACCTCGGAGGGAAATGGCTACACCTTC. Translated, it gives CATTSEGNGYTF.

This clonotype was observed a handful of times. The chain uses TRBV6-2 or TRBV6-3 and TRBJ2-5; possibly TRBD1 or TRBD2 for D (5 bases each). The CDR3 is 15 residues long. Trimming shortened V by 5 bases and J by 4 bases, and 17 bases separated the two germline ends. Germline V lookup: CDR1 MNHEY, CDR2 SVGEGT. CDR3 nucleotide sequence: TGTGCCAGCAGTCCCCAGACAGCGGTAGGAGAGACCCAGTACTTC. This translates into CASSPQTAVGETQYF.

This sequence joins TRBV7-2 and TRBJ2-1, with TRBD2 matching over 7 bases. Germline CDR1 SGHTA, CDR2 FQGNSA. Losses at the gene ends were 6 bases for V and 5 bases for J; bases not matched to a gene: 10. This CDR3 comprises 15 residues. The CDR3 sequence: CASRGGSGPNNEQFF. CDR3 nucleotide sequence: TGTGCCAGCAGGGGCGGTAGCGGGCCAAACAATGAGCAGTTCTTC. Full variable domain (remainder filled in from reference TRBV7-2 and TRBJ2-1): GAGVSQSPSNKVTEKGKDVELRCDPISGHTALYWYRQSLGQGLEFLIYFQGNSAPDKSGLPSDRFSAERTGGSVSTLTIQRTQQEDSAVYLCASRGGSGPNNEQFFGPGTRLTVL.

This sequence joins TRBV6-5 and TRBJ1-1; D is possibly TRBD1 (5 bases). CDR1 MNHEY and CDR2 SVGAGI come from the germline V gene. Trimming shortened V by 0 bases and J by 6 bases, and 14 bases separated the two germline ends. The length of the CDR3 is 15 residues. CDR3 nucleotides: TGTGCCAGCAGTTACTCGAGGCGGGACGGTGCTGAAGCTTTCTTT. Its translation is CASSYSRRDGAEAFF.

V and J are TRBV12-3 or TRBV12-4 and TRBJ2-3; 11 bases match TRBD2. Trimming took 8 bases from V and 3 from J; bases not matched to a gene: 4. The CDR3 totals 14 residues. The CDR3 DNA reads TGTGCCAGCGCCCTAGCGGGAGGTACAGATACGCAGTATTTT. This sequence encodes CASALAGGTDTQYF.

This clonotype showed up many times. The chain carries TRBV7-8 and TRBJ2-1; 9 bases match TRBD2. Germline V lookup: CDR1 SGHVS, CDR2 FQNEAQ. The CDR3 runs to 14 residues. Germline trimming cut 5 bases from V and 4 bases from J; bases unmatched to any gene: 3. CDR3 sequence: CASSKTSGYNEQFF. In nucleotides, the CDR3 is TGTGCCAGCAGCAAGACTAGCGGATACAATGAGCAGTTCTTC.

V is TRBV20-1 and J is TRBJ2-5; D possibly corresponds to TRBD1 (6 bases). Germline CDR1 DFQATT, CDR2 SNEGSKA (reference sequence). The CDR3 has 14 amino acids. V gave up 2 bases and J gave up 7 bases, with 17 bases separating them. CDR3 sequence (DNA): TGCAGTGCTAGATACAGAAGCCAAGGGGGGACCCAGTACTTC. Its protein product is CSARYRSQGGTQYF.

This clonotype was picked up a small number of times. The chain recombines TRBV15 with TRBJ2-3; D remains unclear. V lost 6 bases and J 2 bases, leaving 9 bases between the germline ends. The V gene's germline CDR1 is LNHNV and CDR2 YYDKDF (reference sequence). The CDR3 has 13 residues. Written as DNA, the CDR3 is TGTGCCACCAGTTCCGAACCCACAGATACGCAGTATTTT. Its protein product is CATSSEPTDTQYF.

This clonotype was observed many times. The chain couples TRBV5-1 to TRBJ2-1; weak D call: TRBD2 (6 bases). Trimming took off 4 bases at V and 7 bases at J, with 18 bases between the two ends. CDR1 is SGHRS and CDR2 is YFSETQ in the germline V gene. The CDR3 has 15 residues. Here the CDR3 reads CASSGGALQTNEQFF. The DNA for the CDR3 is TGCGCCAGCAGCGGCGGGGCGCTCCAAACAAATGAGCAGTTCTTC.

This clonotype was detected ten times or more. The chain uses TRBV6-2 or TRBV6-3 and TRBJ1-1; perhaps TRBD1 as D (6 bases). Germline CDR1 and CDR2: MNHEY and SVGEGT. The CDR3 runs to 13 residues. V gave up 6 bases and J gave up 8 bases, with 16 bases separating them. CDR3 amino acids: CASSHRDNGEAFF. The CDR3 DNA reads TGTGCCAGCAGCCACCGGGACAATGGGGAAGCTTTCTTT.

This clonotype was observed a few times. This CDR3 reads CASSPGQGQRETQYF. The CDR3 DNA reads as TGTGCCAGCTCACCGGGTCAGGGACAGCGAGAGACCCAGTACTTC. This chain joins TRBV18 and TRBJ2-5, with 7 nucleotides matching TRBD1. This CDR3 contains 15 residues. Germline-derived CDR1 and CDR2 are KGHSH and LQKENI. The junction had 8 bases not matched to a gene; V was cut back by 3 bases and J by 4 bases.

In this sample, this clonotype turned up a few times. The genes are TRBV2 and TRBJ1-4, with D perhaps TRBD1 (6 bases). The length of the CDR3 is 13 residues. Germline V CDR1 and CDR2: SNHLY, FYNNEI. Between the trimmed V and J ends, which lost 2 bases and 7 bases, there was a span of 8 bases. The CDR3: CASSEQGSEKLFF. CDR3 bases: TGTGCCAGCAGTGAACAGGGGAGTGAAAAACTGTTTTTT.

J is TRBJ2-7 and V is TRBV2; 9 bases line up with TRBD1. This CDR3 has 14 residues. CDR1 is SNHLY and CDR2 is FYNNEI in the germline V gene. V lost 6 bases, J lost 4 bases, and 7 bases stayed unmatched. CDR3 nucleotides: TGTGCCAGCAGAACACAGGGGGCTGTGTACGAGCAGTACTTC. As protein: CASRTQGAVYEQYF.

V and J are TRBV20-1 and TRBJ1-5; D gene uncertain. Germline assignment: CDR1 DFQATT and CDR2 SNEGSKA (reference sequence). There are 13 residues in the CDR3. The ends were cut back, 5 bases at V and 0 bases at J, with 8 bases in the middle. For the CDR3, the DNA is TGCAGTGCTGCCACCGATAGCAATCAGCCCCAGCATTTT. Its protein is CSAATDSNQPQHF.

The CDR3 DNA follows: TGTGCCATCAGCTACCAGTCGGTCGGAGCGGGGGGTAATGAGCAGTTCTTC. Its protein product is CAISYQSVGAGGNEQFF. The rearrangement joins TRBV10-3 to TRBJ2-1, with 9 bases matching TRBD2. The germline V gene has CDR1 ENHRY and CDR2 SYGVKD. CDR3 length: 17 amino acids. The ends lost 6 bases at V and 7 bases at J; junction bases unmatched: 16.

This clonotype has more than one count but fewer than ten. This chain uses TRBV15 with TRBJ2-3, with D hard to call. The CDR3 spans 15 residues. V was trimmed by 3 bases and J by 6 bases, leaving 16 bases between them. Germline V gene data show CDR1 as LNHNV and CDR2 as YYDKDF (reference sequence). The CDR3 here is CATSRGQPSGDTQYF. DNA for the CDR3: TGTGCCACCAGCAGGGGCCAGCCGTCCGGGGATACGCAGTATTTT.

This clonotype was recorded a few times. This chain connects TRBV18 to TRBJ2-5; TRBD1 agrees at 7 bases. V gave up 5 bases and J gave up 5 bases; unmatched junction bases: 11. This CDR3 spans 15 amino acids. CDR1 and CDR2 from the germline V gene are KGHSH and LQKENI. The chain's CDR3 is CASSTSRGPWETQYF. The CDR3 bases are TGTGCCAGCTCAACGAGTAGGGGGCCGTGGGAGACCCAGTACTTC.

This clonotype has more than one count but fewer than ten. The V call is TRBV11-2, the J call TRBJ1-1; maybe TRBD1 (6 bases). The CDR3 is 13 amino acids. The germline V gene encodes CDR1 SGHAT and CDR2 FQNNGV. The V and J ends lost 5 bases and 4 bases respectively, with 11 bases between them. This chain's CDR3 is CASSITGTTEAFF. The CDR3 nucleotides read TGTGCCAGCAGCATTACAGGGACCACTGAAGCTTTCTTT.

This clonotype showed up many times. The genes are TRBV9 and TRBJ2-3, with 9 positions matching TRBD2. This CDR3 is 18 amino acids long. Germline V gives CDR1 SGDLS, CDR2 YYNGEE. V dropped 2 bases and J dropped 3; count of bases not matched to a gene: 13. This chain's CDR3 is CASSVLSASGMSTDTQYF. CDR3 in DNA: TGTGCCAGCAGCGTCTTATCCGCTAGCGGGATGTCAACAGATACGCAGTATTTT.

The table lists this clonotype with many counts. The CDR3 DNA sequence: TGCGCCAGCAGCTTGGGAACAGGGACAAGTGAAGCTTTCTTT. It yields the protein CASSLGTGTSEAFF. The chain couples TRBV5-1 to TRBJ1-1, with D possibly matching TRBD1 (6 bases). This CDR3 has 14 residues. V lost 0 bases to trimming and J lost 7 bases, with 13 bases between them. Per the germline V gene, CDR1 is SGHRS and CDR2 is YFSETQ. The variable domain in full, completed from reference TRBV5-1 and TRBJ1-1, reads KAGVTQTPRYLIKTRGQQVTLSCSPISGHRSVSWYQQTPGQGLQFLFEYFSETQRNKGNFPGRFSGRQFSNSRSEMNVSTLELGDSALYLCASSLGTGTSEAFFGQGTRLTVV.

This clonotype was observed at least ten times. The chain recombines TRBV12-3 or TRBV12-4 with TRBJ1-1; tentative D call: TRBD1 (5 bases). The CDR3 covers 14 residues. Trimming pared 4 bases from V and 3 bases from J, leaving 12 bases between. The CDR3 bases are TGTGCCAGCAGTTCTCAGGGAGGTGACACTGAAGCTTTCTTT. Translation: CASSSQGGDTEAFF.

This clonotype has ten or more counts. The CDR3 DNA follows: TGTGCCAGCAGCTCAACCATAGATACGCAGTATTTT. Translated: CASSSTIDTQYF. This sequence joins TRBV7-8 and TRBJ2-3; D uncertain. Trimming shortened V by 4 bases and J by 5 bases, and 7 bases separated the two germline ends. The CDR3 is 12 amino acids. CDR1 and CDR2 from the germline V gene are SGHVS and FQNEAQ.

CDR3 DNA: TGTGCCAGCACCGCCCCCTATATCTCCCCAGATACGCAGTATTTT. As protein: CASTAPYISPDTQYF. The chain uses TRBV7-2 and TRBJ2-3; unclear D gene. Germline V gene sequence: CDR1 SGHTA, CDR2 FQGNSA. The CDR3 extends over 15 amino acids. V gave up 7 bases and J gave up 4 bases, with 18 bases separating them.

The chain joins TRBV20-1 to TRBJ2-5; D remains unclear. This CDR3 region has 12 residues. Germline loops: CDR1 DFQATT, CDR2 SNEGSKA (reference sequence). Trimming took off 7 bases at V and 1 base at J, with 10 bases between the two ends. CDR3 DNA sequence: TGCAGTGTTCATCGCCTCCAAGAGACCCAGTACTTC. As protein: CSVHRLQETQYF.